The TCR beta chain under discussion was sequenced for a study of blood T cell repertoires in COVID-19. Turning to the study itself: From the United States, Italy and Spain came samples of acute and convalescent COVID-19. T cells, B-cell-depleted T cells, or PBMCs provided the cDNA or gDNA that served as material.

Per the original methods: Estimation of nucleated cell counts relied on the amplification of reference gene primers. TCRdb's table, derived via immunoSEQ multiplex PCR, lists solely in-frame clones and lacks some. V and J calls and clone size are as listed in that table; D and trimming were resolved from the DNA. This table has around 65,000 clones, around 85% appearing once. The V gene's germline CDR1 is SNHLY and CDR2 FYNNEI. Germline trimming cut 4 bases from V and 5 bases from J; bases unmatched to any gene: 8. The CDR3 runs 15 residues. The source of this sequence is a woman older than 75 with active or convalescent COVID-19. The chain combines TRBV2 with TRBJ1-5, with 7 bases fitting TRBD1. What was sequenced was peripheral blood. CDR3 sequence reads: CASSGEGAFDQPQHF. The CDR3 DNA follows: TGTGCCAGCAGTGGTGAGGGGGCGTTCGATCAGCCCCAGCATTTT.